The rows below give T cell receptor beta chains drawn from one sample of a study of blood T cell repertoires in COVID-19. Sequencing used immunoSEQ multiplex PCR; TCRdb keeps in-frame clones, though not all of them. The sample includes 200,000 to 300,000 clones, 70% to 90% of them seen just once. The sequenced material came from peripheral blood. These receptors all stem from a woman aged 70-85 years with active or convalescent COVID-19. Each CDR3 is given with its conserved first and last residue. The D gene is left open where the match is weak. Size is stated for part of the rows, as once, few or many counts, or as a class when the clone is expanded.

V	size	D	J	CDR3	DNA
TRBV5-1	NA	NA	TRBJ1-1	CASSLALTGEAFF	TGCGCCAGCAGCTTGGCCCTAACAGGCGAGGCTTTCTTT
TRBV7-9	NA	TRBD1	TRBJ1-1	CASSKDRPTEAFF	TGTGCCAGCAGCAAGGACAGGCCTACTGAAGCTTTCTTT
TRBV7-2	NA	NA	TRBJ1-1	CASSLLGGTEAFF	TGTGCCAGCAGCTTACTGGGAGGGACTGAAGCTTTCTTT
TRBV7-3	NA	TRBD2	TRBJ2-3	CASSFSGGRGTDTQYF	TGTGCCAGCAGCTTTAGCGGGGGGCGTGGCACAGATACGCAGTATTTT
TRBV7-3	few	NA	TRBJ1-2	CASSSQGRHGYTF	TGTGCCAGCAGCTCTCAGGGTAGACATGGCTACACCTTC
TRBV7-9	NA	NA	TRBJ1-3	CASSEQFSGNTIYF	TGTGCCAGCAGCGAACAGTTCTCTGGAAACACCATATATTTT
TRBV9	NA	NA	TRBJ1-5	CASSPGGGSNQPQHF	TGTGCCAGCAGCCCCGGGGGGGGGAGCAATCAGCCCCAGCATTTT
TRBV4-3	NA	NA	TRBJ1-4	CASSQGIVGARDEKLFF	TGCGCCAGCAGCCAAGGGATAGTGGGGGCAAGGGATGAAAAACTGTTTTTT
TRBV18	once	NA	TRBJ2-4	CASSLRTSLAKNIQYF	TGTGCCAGCTCACTAAGGACATCTCTAGCCAAAAACATTCAGTACTTC
TRBV5-6	few	TRBD1	TRBJ1-1	CASSFRNTGGTEAFF	TGTGCCAGCAGCTTCCGTAATACAGGGGGCACTGAAGCTTTCTTT
TRBV7-6	NA	TRBD2	TRBJ2-1	CASSPTSESYNEQFF	TGTGCCAGCAGCCCCACTAGCGAGTCCTACAATGAGCAGTTCTTC
TRBV18	NA	TRBD1	TRBJ2-3	CASSPTGGTDTQYF	TGTGCCAGCTCTCCTACAGGGGGCACAGATACGCAGTATTTT